This T cell receptor beta chain was retrieved from a study of blood T cell repertoires in COVID-19. Study-wide background: T cells, B-cell-depleted T cells, or PBMCs provided the cDNA or gDNA that served as material.

Trimming took 3 bases from V and 1 from J, leaving 9 bases between them. This CDR3 region has 14 residues. Germline-derived CDR1 and CDR2 are SGHTA and FQGNSA. TCRdb's table, derived via immunoSEQ multiplex PCR, lists solely in-frame clones and lacks some. The data show a few hundred thousand clones, about 82% seen once. The sequence came from a woman aged 50 to 60 with acute or convalescent COVID-19. Sequences were obtained from peripheral blood. J is TRBJ1-1 and V is TRBV7-2; a weak D match, TRBD1 (5 bases). The CDR3 is CASSFGGWNTEAFF. As DNA, the CDR3 is TGTGCCAGCAGCTTCGGGGGGTGGAACACTGAAGCTTTCTTT.